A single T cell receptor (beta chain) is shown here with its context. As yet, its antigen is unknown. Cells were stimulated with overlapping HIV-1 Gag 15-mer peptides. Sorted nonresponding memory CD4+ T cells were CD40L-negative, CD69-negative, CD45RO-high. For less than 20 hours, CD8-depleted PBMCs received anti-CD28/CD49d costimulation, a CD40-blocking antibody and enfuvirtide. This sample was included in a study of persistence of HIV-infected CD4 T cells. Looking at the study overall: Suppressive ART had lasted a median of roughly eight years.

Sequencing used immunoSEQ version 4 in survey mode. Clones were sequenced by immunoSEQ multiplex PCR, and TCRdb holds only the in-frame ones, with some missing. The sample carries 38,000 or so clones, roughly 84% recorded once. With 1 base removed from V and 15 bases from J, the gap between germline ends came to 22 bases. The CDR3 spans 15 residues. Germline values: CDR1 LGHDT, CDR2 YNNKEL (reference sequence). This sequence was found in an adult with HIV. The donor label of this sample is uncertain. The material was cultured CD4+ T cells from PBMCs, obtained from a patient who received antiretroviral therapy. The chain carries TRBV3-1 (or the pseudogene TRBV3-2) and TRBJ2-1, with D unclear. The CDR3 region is CASSQAQAQGTSTFF. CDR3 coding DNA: TGTGCCAGCAGCCAAGCCCAGGCCCAAGGAACGAGCACGTTCTTC.